The rows below give T cell receptor beta chains drawn from one sample of a study of Ad26.COV2.S vaccination and SARS-CoV-2 variants. Profiling relied on immunoSEQ multiplex PCR, and the TCRdb table lists in-frame clones only, not all of them. The sample has some 340,000 clones; over 80% are singletons. This specimen was peripheral blood, taken in a trial of Ad26.COV2.S vaccine versus placebo. Every receptor here comes from a person aged 18-60 years who received the Ad26.COV2.S COVID-19 vaccine or a placebo. The CDR3 runs from the conserved cysteine through the conserved F or W. A D gene is named only where the DNA matches it firmly. The size of a clone is reported for some rows only, either as once, few or many, or as a class for expanded clones.

v_call,clone_size,j_call,d_call,cdr3_nt,cdr3_aa
TRBV4-1,.,TRBJ2-5,TRBD2,TGCGCCAGCAGCCCATCTCGGACTAGGTTGGAGACCCAGTACTTC,CASSPSRTRLETQYF
TRBV5-4,.,TRBJ2-3,TRBD1,TGTGCCAGCAGCTGGCAGGGGGCCACAGATACGCAGTATTTT,CASSWQGATDTQYF
TRBV3-1/TRBV3-2,.,TRBJ2-4,TRBD2,TGTGCCAGCAGCACCGGGACTAGCGGGGGGATAGCCAAAAACATTCAGTACTTC,CASSTGTSGGIAKNIQYF
TRBV19,.,TRBJ1-4,.,TGTGCCAGTAGTCTTACGACGAGGGAAAAACTGTTTTTT,CASSLTTREKLFF
TRBV2,.,TRBJ1-6,TRBD1,TGTGCCAGCAGTGAAAATGTTAGGACAGGGGGTTTTTTGGTGGGCACGATTTCACCCCTCCACTTT,CASSENVRTGGFLVGTISPLHF
TRBV4-1,.,TRBJ2-3,TRBD2,TGCGCCAGCAGCCTAGCCGGGACTACTAGCACAGATACGCAGTATTTT,CASSLAGTTSTDTQYF
TRBV4-1,.,TRBJ1-6,.,TGCGCCAGCAGCCAAGATATGCGAGGGAATAATTCACCCCTCCACTTT,CASSQDMRGNNSPLHF
TRBV5-1,.,TRBJ2-5,TRBD2,TGCGCCAGCAACCCGACTAGCGGGAGACAAGAGACCCAGTACTTC,CASNPTSGRQETQYF
TRBV28,.,TRBJ2-7,.,TGTGCCAGCAGGTACAGGGATTCCTACGAGCAGTACTTC,CASRYRDSYEQYF
TRBV5-1,once,TRBJ2-5,.,TGCGCCAGCAGCTTGGGAGGGGAGTACCAAGAGACCCAGTACTTC,CASSLGGEYQETQYF